This TCR beta chain appears in the sequencing data of a study of technical replicates of blood from a handful of donors. Data came from immunoSEQ multiplex PCR; TCRdb stores just in-frame clones and leaves some out. The sample yields 15,000 to 20,000 clones, around nine tenths seen once. Germline V CDR1 and CDR2: SNHLY, FYNNEI. The CDR3 runs 12 residues. In the case of this clone: At one end, the junction sequence differs from germline, possibly due to a read error.

Source material: PBMCs. The chain has TRBV2 and TRBJ2-1, with D possibly TRBD2 on 5 matching bases. The source is a human donor in good health. The CDR3 region is CASRPDYIEQFF. For the CDR3, the DNA is TGTGCCAGCAGACCTGACTACATTGAGCAGTTCTTC.